This T cell receptor beta chain was found in a study of blood T cell repertoires in COVID-19 (dated by TCRdb to about 2020). The study in broad terms: Samples from collaborators originated in the United States, Italy and Spain and spanned both the acute and convalescent phases of COVID-19. The material from the prospective study consisted of cDNA or gDNA derived from T cells, B-cell-depleted T cells, or PBMCs. The dataset comprised deeply sampled blood TCRbeta repertoires from subjects exposed to, actively infected with, or recovered from COVID-19. The repertoires were released in a freely available public database intended as a resource for research on the immune response to SARS-CoV-2. Samples were obtained from the ongoing ImmuneRACE study (first 160 participants) and from 1,200 or so subjects provided by 6 global collaborators. The sample metadata nearly always contained a de-identified subject ID, COVID-19 status, age in years and sex. HLA class I and class II types, where available, came from metadata supplied by the sample provider rather than from assay-based typing.

For this chain, trimming is 2 bases at the V end and 5 bases at the J end, and the number of junction bases without a gene match is 4. From the germline V gene, CDR1 is SGHRS and CDR2 is YFSETQ. The CDR3 spans 14 residues, from the cysteine through the phenylalanine. Solely the CDR3 DNA is kept, with 42 bases framed from the first base. The full study reports these points: Clinical and demographic metadata were provided uncurated, with the amount varying by source and participant.

Collaborating institutions collected whole blood in K2EDTA tubes following their own protocols. For TCRbeta analysis, collaborators shipped samples in one of three forms: frozen whole blood, isolated PBMCs, or DNA extracted from either of those sample types. The immunoSEQ Assay, a bias-controlled multiplex PCR, was used to amplify TCRbeta CDR3 regions from genomic DNA. The authors' analysis ran thus. Nucleated cell counts per sample were estimated from amplification of reference gene primers within the assay. Sequence reads were collapsed and filtered to measure the absolute abundance of every unique TCRbeta CDR3 rearrangement. For each sample, productive Simpson clonality was calculated by taking the square root of Simpson's diversity index across productive rearrangements. What TCRdb holds here is the immuneACCESS table cut down to in-frame rearrangements. Part of the clones is not present; checked against another copy, under half of the missing clones reflect an unresolved V gene, and the others are unexplained. The V and J calls and clone size were taken over from that table, and D and trimming were inferred from the DNA. Here the sample has 130,000 to 150,000 clones; about 88% occur a single time. The ten largest clones add up to over 2% of the sample.

Regarding this clone: Its antigen remains undetermined. Base qualities are not recorded, but no much larger clone differs from it by a single base.

Recombination connected TRBV5-1 to TRBJ2-5; TRBD1 agrees with 9 junctional bases. The sequence derives from a human donor in a cohort sampled during active COVID-19. The sequenced sample was peripheral blood. The sequence in DNA is TGCGCCAGCAGCTTCGGACAGGGGTGGGAGACCCAGTACTTC. Its protein reads: CASSFGQGWETQYF. When the CDR3 is completed using the reference TRBV5-1 and TRBJ2-5 genes on either side, the full variable domain is KAGVTQTPRYLIKTRGQQVTLSCSPISGHRSVSWYQQTPGQGLQFLFEYFSETQRNKGNFPGRFSGRQFSNSRSEMNVSTLELGDSALYLCASSFGQGWETQYFGPGTRLLVL.